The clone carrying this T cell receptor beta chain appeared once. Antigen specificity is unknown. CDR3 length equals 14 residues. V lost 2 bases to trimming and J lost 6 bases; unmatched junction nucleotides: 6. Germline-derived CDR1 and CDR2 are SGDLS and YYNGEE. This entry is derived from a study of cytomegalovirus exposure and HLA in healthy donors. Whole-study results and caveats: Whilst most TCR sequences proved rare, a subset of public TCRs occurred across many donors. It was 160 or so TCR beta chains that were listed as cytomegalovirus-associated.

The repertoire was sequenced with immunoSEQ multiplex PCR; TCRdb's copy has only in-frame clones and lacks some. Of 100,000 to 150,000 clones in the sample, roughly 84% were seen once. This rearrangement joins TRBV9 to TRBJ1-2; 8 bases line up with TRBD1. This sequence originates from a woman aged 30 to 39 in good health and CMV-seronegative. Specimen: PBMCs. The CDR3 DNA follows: TGTGCCAGCAGCGTCCGACAGGGGCTAGATGGCTACACCTTC. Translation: CASSVRQGLDGYTF.